These T cell receptor beta chains were read from a single sample in a study of T cells in Graves' hyperthyroidism and ophthalmopathy. TCRdb re-analysed the multiplex PCR reads in MiXCR, keeping a single row per CDR3 protein. The sample records 400,000 or so distinct CDR3 sequences, 15% being singletons. The sample was blood. Every receptor here comes from a woman aged 60-75 years with Graves' ophthalmopathy. The CDR3 runs from the conserved cysteine through the conserved F or W. The order of the fields is D gene, V gene, clone size, J gene, CDR3 DNA, CDR3 protein. The D gene is left open where the match is weak. Expanded clones get a size class; other rows say once, few or many, or leave the size out.

>NA|TRBV4-1|NA|TRBJ2-7
TGCGCCAGCAGCCTAAGGGAATGGGCCTACGAGCAGTACTTC
CASSLREWAYEQYF
>NA|TRBV7-7|few|TRBJ2-2
TGTGCTAGCAGCTTAGCTGCTTCGGGGGAGCTGTTTTTT
CASSLAASGELFF
>NA|TRBV30|many|TRBJ2-7
TGTGCCTTGGGCTCCGGGACATACAACGACGAGCAGTACTTC
CALGSGTYNDEQYF
>NA|TRBV6-1|NA|TRBJ2-7
TGTGCCAGCAGGGAGGGGGCTAGCATCTACGAGCAGTACTTC
CASREGASIYEQYF
>TRBD2|TRBV28|many|TRBJ2-7
TGTGCCAGCAGTTGGGGACTAGCGGCACTCGAGCAGTACTTC
CASSWGLAALEQYF
>NA|TRBV13|many|TRBJ2-5
TGTGCCAGCAGCGATGTGTCGGGACAAGAGACCCAGTACTTC
CASSDVSGQETQYF
>TRBD2|TRBV15|NA|TRBJ2-1
TGTGCCACCAGCAGAGAGGGGACTACCACCTACAATGAGCAGTTCTTC
CATSREGTTTYNEQFF
>TRBD1|TRBV28|many|TRBJ1-5
TGTGCCAGCAGTTTGACAGGGCGGGGACAGCCCCAGCATTTT
CASSLTGRGQPQHF
>NA|TRBV7-3|once|TRBJ2-7
TGTGCCAGCAGCCAAGGGAGGGGGGGCTCCTACGAGCAGTACTTC
CASSQGRGGSYEQYF
>TRBD1|TRBV7-9|NA|TRBJ2-2
TGTGCCAGCAGCTCCTTCTTTCGGACAGGGAAGGCCGGGGAGCTGTTTTTT
CASSSFFRTGKAGELFF
>NA|TRBV27|many|TRBJ2-1
TGTGCCAGCAGTTTGGAAGCGACCCTGAACCCGGTGGGTCCATACAATGAGCAGTTCTTC
CASSLEATLNPVGPYNEQFF
>TRBD2|TRBV20-1|many|TRBJ2-5
TGCAGTGCGCATAGCGGGCCCTGGGGCCAAGAGACCCAGTACTTC
CSAHSGPWGQETQYF
>NA|TRBV28|many|TRBJ2-2
TGTGCCAGCAGTTTATCGGGGCTGTGGACCGGGGAGCTGTTTTTT
CASSLSGLWTGELFF
>TRBD2|TRBV20-1|NA|TRBJ2-1
TGCAGTGCCAGAGAGACAAGCGGGAGGACATACTACAATGAGCAGTTCTTC
CSARETSGRTYYNEQFF
>NA|TRBV5-4|NA|TRBJ1-2
TGTGCCAGCAGCTTCGGGGGGAGCGAGGGCTACACCTTC
CASSFGGSEGYTF
>TRBD1|TRBV9|NA|TRBJ2-5
TGTGCCAGCAAAGAGGGGGCAGGGGATCAAGAGACCCAGTACTTC
CASKEGAGDQETQYF
>NA|TRBV11-1|many|TRBJ2-5
TGTGCCAGCAGCTTAGCCGAGGGTTCGGAGACCCAGTACTTC
CASSLAEGSETQYF
>NA|TRBV6-2/TRBV6-3|NA|TRBJ2-7
TGTGCCAGCAGTCCGGGACTTATCTACGAGCAGTACTTC
CASSPGLIYEQYF
>TRBD2|TRBV20-1|NA|TRBJ2-4
TGCAGTGCCGGGACTAGCCGCGGCATTCAGTACTTC
CSAGTSRGIQYF
>NA|TRBV19|NA|TRBJ2-2
TGTGCCAGTAGTATAAGCCCTCGGACCGGGGAGCTGTTTTTT
CASSISPRTGELFF
>NA|TRBV15|many|TRBJ1-1
TGTGCCACCAGCAGTTGGGGGGTAGCCACTGAAGCTTTCTTT
CATSSWGVATEAFF
>NA|TRBV12-5|many|TRBJ1-1
TGTGCTAGTGGGGTTCCAGGGGACGCGGCTTTCTTT
CASGVPGDAAFF
>NA|TRBV29-1|NA|TRBJ2-7
TGCAGCGTGTCTAACAGGGATGTCTACGAGCAGTACTTC
CSVSNRDVYEQYF
>NA|TRBV30|many|TRBJ1-6
TGTGCCTGGAGTGGATGGAGGGAGGATTCACCCCTCCACTTT
CAWSGWREDSPLHF
>TRBD1|TRBV24-1|many|TRBJ1-5
TGTGCCACCAGTGATTCGGGACAGAGGGGTAGCAATCAGCCCCAGCATTTT
CATSDSGQRGSNQPQHF
>TRBD2|TRBV7-2|many|TRBJ2-1
TGTGCCAGCAGCTCCCAGGGGACTAGCAAGGGTGAGCAGTTCTTC
CASSSQGTSKGEQFF
>NA|TRBV20-1|NA|TRBJ2-7
TGCAGTGCTAGAGACTCCTGGGTCTACGAGCAGTACTTC
CSARDSWVYEQYF
>TRBD2|TRBV29-1|NA|TRBJ2-2
TGCAGCGTGCAGACTAGCGGCAAGAACACCGGGGAGCTGTTTTTT
CSVQTSGKNTGELFF
>NA|TRBV5-1|many|TRBJ2-1
TGCGCCAGCAGCTTGTGGGACACCGGGGACAATGAGCAGTTCTTC
CASSLWDTGDNEQFF
>NA|TRBV7-9|many|TRBJ1-1
TGTGCCAGCAGCCCCACAGAGTTTGGCACTGAAGCTTTCTTT
CASSPTEFGTEAFF
>NA|TRBV15|many|TRBJ2-3
TGTGCCACCAGCAGAGGTCAGGGCACAGATACGCAGTATTTT
CATSRGQGTDTQYF
>NA|TRBV4-1|few|TRBJ2-1
TGCGCCAGCAGCCAAGAGGCGCCGAAAAGGGGTGAGCAGTTCTTC
CASSQEAPKRGEQFF
>TRBD2|TRBV20-1|NA|TRBJ2-1
TGCAGTGCTAGGGGAGTAAAGGGACTAGCGGGAGGGGGCGAGCAGTTCTTC
CSARGVKGLAGGGEQFF
>NA|TRBV12-5|few|TRBJ2-2
NA
CGGGGWTTAFIFFSGSCFF
>TRBD1|TRBV15|few|TRBJ1-4
TGTGCCACCAAGGGACAGCTTAATGAAAAACTGTTTTTT
CATKGQLNEKLFF
>TRBD2|TRBV11-2|NA|TRBJ2-1
TGTGCCAGCAGCTTAGACGGACTAGCGGCCTACAATGAGCAGTCCTTC
CASSLDGLAAYNEQSF
>TRBD2|TRBV2|many|TRBJ2-3
TGTGCCAGCAGTGAAGGCGGGAGAGTAGTCACAGATACGCAGTATTTT
CASSEGGRVVTDTQYF
>NA|TRBV28|many|TRBJ1-3
TGTGCCAGCAGTTCTACAGTGTCTGGAAACACCATATATTTT
CASSSTVSGNTIYF
>NA|TRBV5-1|few|TRBJ2-7
TGCGCCAGCAGCAACAGGGTTTCCTACGGGCAGTACTTC
CASSNRVSYGQYF
>NA|TRBV20-1|many|TRBJ1-5
TGCAGTGCTAGAGCCCACAGCAATCAGCCCCAGCATTTT
CSARAHSNQPQHF
>TRBD2|TRBV28|few|TRBJ2-3
TGTGCCAGCAGTGGTGGCGGGAGAGATACGCAGTATTTT
CASSGGGRDTQYF
>NA|TRBV28|many|TRBJ1-3
TGTGCCAGCAGTTTTTACGGGGCCGTCTCTGGAAACACCATATATTTT
CASSFYGAVSGNTIYF
>NA|TRBV15|many|TRBJ1-1
TGTGCCACCAGCAGAAAGGACTCGACTGAAGCTTTCTTT
CATSRKDSTEAFF